The source of this T cell receptor (beta chain) is a study of brain T cells in children with intractable seizures. Time point specified: blood from clinic visit 5 months post-surgery; TSC patient then seizure free. Germline CDR1 is SEHNR and CDR2 is FQNEAQ (reference sequence). This CDR3 is 15 amino acids long. The J segment lost 0 bases and the V segment lost 5 bases, leaving 6 bases of the junction unmatched. The repertoire was sequenced with immunoSEQ multiplex PCR; TCRdb's copy has only in-frame clones and lacks some. The data hold about 340,000 clones, with about 94% observed a single time. The chain uses TRBV7-9 and TRBJ2-5, with 7 bases fitting TRBD1. This specimen was peripheral blood, taken roughly 5 months after surgery. This clonotype was sampled from a boy in the first two years of life with tuberous sclerosis and intractable seizures. The CDR3 nucleotides read TGTGCCAGCAGCCGCTTGGGACAGTACCAAGAGACCCAGTACTTC. As protein: CASSRLGQYQETQYF.